This T cell receptor beta chain was retrieved from a study of blood T cell repertoires in COVID-19. TCRdb keeps only in-frame clones here, not all; method: immunoSEQ multiplex PCR. This sample has about 37,000 clones, with approximately 88% found just once. This clonotype was sampled from a human donor in a cohort sampled during active COVID-19. Sequenced input: peripheral blood.

The CDR3 loop is CASSFLAGGSGELFF. The CDR3 bases are TGCGCCAGCAGCTTTCTAGCGGGGGGTTCCGGGGAGCTGTTTTTT. The V call is TRBV5-1, the J call TRBJ2-2; TRBD2 matches 11 bases. The CDR3 extends over 15 amino acids. Germline V lookup: CDR1 SGHRS, CDR2 YFSETQ. Unmatched junction bases numbered 3, after V lost 2 bases and J lost 6 bases.